Only a few counts were recorded for the clone carrying this TCR beta chain. Its antigen is not known. The entry originates in a study of blood T cells in healthy people across ages. General observations from the study: It was held that diversity estimates obtained from one million T cells represented underestimates.

A J-beta primer mix and a sample-barcoded 5' primer were used in a second PCR of about 7 to 12 cycles. Each cDNA molecule carried a tag from a template-switch adaptor that contained 12 random nucleotides. TCRdb re-derived calls from the 5' RACE reads in MiXCR, one entry per CDR3 protein. The sample lists 700,000 or so distinct CDR3 sequences, roughly 20% occurring once. The people who gave samples were healthy Caucasians from Russia, aged about 6 to 95. Germline V gene sequence: CDR1 MGHRA, CDR2 YSYEKL. The junction had 13 bases not matched to a gene; V was cut back by 3 bases and J by 6 bases. The CDR3 is 18 amino acids.

The chain links TRBV4-1 to TRBJ2-1, with 11 bases identical to TRBD2. Sequenced sample: blood. This receptor was identified in a man aged 70 or older in good health. The CDR3 sequence is CASSHFKRGLADPNEQFF. CDR3 DNA sequence: TGCGCCAGCAGCCATTTCAAAAGGGGACTAGCGGATCCCAATGAGCAGTTCTTC.